This note documents a single T cell receptor (beta chain) sequence. TCRdb reanalysed the 5' RACE reads using MiXCR and keeps one entry per CDR3 protein. Of about 190,000 distinct CDR3 sequences listed, 15% to 20% are singletons. The data were obtained in a study of T-cell memory formation after mild COVID-19. CDR3 size: 12 residues. CDR1 SGHTA and CDR2 FQGNSA come from the germline V gene. V lost 5 bases and J 8 bases, leaving 12 bases between the germline ends. The specimen sequenced was PBMCs or a T cell subset sorted from them (not recorded which). The TCR was taken from an adult woman who had mild COVID-19 (a few samples of this study predate the infection). Cell type and time point are not known. The chain is built from TRBV7-2 and TRBJ1-2; D gene ambiguous. In DNA, the CDR3 is TGTGCCAGCAGCCCCCTCACGCGGGGCTACACCTTC. Amino acids: CASSPLTRGYTF.